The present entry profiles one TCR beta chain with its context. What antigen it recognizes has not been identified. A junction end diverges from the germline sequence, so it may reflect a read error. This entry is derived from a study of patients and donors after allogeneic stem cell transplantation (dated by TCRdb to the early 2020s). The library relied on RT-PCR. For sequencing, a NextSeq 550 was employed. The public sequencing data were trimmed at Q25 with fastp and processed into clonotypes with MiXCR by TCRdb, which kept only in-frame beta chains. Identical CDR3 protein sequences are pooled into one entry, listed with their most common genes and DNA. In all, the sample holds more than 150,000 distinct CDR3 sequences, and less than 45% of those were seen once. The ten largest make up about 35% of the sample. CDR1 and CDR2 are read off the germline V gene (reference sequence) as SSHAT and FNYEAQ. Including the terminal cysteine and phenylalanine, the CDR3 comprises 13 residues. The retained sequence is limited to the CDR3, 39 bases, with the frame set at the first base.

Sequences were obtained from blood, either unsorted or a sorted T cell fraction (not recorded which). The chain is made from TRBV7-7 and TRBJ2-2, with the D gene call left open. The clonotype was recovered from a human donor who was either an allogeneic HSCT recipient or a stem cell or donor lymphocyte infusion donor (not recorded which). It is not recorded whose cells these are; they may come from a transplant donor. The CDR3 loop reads CASSGPNTGELFF. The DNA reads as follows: TGTGCTAGCAGTGGGCCTAACACCGGGGAGCTGTTTTTT.